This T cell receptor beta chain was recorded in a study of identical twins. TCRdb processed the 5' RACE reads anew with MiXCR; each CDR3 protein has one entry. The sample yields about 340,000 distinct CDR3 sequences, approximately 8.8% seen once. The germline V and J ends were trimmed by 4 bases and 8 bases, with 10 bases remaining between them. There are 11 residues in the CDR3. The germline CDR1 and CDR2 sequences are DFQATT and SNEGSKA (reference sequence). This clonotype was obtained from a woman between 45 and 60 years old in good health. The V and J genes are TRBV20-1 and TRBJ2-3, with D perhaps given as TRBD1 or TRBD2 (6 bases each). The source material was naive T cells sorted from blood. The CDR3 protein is CSATEGGTQYF. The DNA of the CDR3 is TGCAGTGCTACCGAGGGGGGTACGCAGTATTTT.